This passage covers 16 T cell receptor beta chains from one sample sequenced in a study of blood T cell repertoires in COVID-19. Clones were read by immunoSEQ multiplex PCR, and TCRdb kept only the in-frame ones, dropping some. The data hold roughly 150,000 clones, with 75% to 90% observed a single time. The sequenced sample consisted of peripheral blood. Source of these receptors: a woman older than 75 with active or convalescent COVID-19.

V is TRBV5-1 and J is TRBJ2-2, with 9 bases fitting TRBD2. V lost 0 bases and J lost 2; bases outside the gene matches: 11. Germline lookup yields CDR1 SGHRS and CDR2 YFSETQ. The CDR3 covers 19 residues. The CDR3 protein is CASSLGAGGPGKNTGELFF. CDR3 sequence (DNA): TGCGCCAGCAGCTTGGGTGCGGGGGGGCCGGGTAAAAACACCGGGGAGCTGTTTTTT. The full variable domain, in which reference TRBV5-1 and TRBJ2-2 provide the parts outside the CDR3, is KAGVTQTPRYLIKTRGQQVTLSCSPISGHRSVSWYQQTPGQGLQFLFEYFSETQRNKGNFPGRFSGRQFSNSRSEMNVSTLELGDSALYLCASSLGAGGPGKNTGELFFGEGSRLTVL.

This clone was observed a single time. V and J are TRBV5-1 and TRBJ1-6, with D possibly being TRBD1 (6 bases). Between the trimmed V and J ends, which lost 4 bases and 5 bases, there was a span of 13 bases. Germline CDR1 is SGHRS and CDR2 is YFSETQ. CDR3 length: 15 amino acids. CDR3 region: CASSLQGPDNSPLHF. The CDR3 DNA reads as TGCGCCAGCAGCCTACAGGGACCGGATAATTCACCCCTCCACTTT.

The rearrangement joins TRBV6-5 to TRBJ1-2; D might be TRBD1 (6 bases). Germline CDR1 reads MNHEY; CDR2 reads SVGAGI. Trimming pared 4 bases from V and 7 bases from J, leaving 13 bases between. CDR3 length: 13 residues. This chain's CDR3 is CASSSPGGAGYTF. The CDR3 DNA follows: TGTGCCAGCAGTTCCCCTGGGGGGGCTGGCTACACCTTC.

The chain has TRBV5-1 and TRBJ2-1; tentatively, D is TRBD2 (5 bases). V was trimmed by 4 bases and J by 4 bases, leaving 15 bases between them. Germline V gene data show CDR1 as SGHRS and CDR2 as YFSETQ. This CDR3 has 15 amino acids. CDR3 protein: CASSQTLTGYNEQFF. The CDR3 DNA is TGCGCCAGCAGCCAAACACTGACGGGGTACAATGAGCAGTTCTTC.

The rearrangement joins TRBV6-6 to TRBJ2-3; D is unclear. With 6 bases removed from V and 9 bases from J, the gap between germline ends came to 10 bases. The CDR3 runs 11 residues. Germline-derived CDR1 and CDR2 are MNHNY and SVGAGI (reference sequence). The CDR3 bases are TGTGCCAGCAGCATAGAACGCACGCAGTATTTT. Amino acid sequence: CASSIERTQYF.

CDR3 loop: CASSFSLAGGPHYAEQYF. CDR3 in DNA: TGTGCCAGCAGCTTTTCACTAGCGGGGGGACCCCATTATGCCGAGCAGTACTTC. The chain recombines TRBV7-9 with TRBJ2-7; TRBD2 matches at 12 bases. Germline trimming cut 3 bases from V and 6 bases from J; bases unmatched to any gene: 15. Germline CDR1 and CDR2: SEHNR and FQNEAQ (reference sequence). The CDR3 contains 18 residues. The full variable domain, in which reference TRBV7-9 and TRBJ2-7 provide the parts outside the CDR3, is DTGVSQNPRHKITKRGQNVTFRCDPISEHNRLYWYRQTLGQGPEFLTYFQNEAQLEKSRLLSDRFSAERPKGSFSTLEIQRTEQGDSAMYLCASSFSLAGGPHYAEQYFGPGTRLTVT.

This clone was seen a handful of times. This rearrangement joins TRBV12-5 to TRBJ1-5, with 7 bases identical to TRBD1. There are 14 residues in the CDR3. The V gene's germline CDR1 is LGHNT and CDR2 FRNRAP. V shed 6 bases and J 5 bases; nucleotides not matched to a gene: 7. CDR3 sequence: CASGEGQTHQPQHF. DNA of the CDR3: TGTGCTAGTGGCGAGGGACAGACTCATCAGCCCCAGCATTTT.

The chain uses TRBV9 and TRBJ2-6, with a possible D match to TRBD1 (6 bases). In germline, CDR1 is SGDLS, CDR2 YYNGEE. V shed 3 bases and J shed 0 bases, with 22 bases lying between them. The CDR3 length is 20 residues. The CDR3 sequence is CASSAKGVGKGSSGANVLTF. The CDR3 DNA is TGTGCCAGCAGCGCAAAGGGGGTGGGAAAGGGCAGCTCTGGGGCCAACGTCCTGACTTTC.

This clone was seen more than once but under ten times. Other DNA sequences within the sample encode an identical CDR3. The chain carries TRBV27 and TRBJ1-6; D possibly corresponds to TRBD1 (5 bases). Trimming shortened V by 4 bases and J by 6 bases, and 7 bases separated the two germline ends. Germline V lookup: CDR1 MNHEY, CDR2 SMNVEV (reference sequence). The CDR3 consists of 13 residues. The CDR3 spells CASSSQGNSPLHF. Here the CDR3 DNA reads TGTGCCAGCAGTTCGCAGGGTAATTCACCCCTCCACTTT.

The V call is TRBV6-5, the J call TRBJ1-5; 12 bases match TRBD1. Per the germline V gene, CDR1 is MNHEY and CDR2 is SVGAGI. Losses at the gene ends were 7 bases for V and 3 bases for J; bases not matched to a gene: 4. The CDR3 is 15 residues long. The CDR3 DNA reads TGTGCCAGCACCCAGGGACAGGGGGCCAATCAGCCCCAGCATTTT. Amino acids: CASTQGQGANQPQHF.

J is TRBJ1-2 and V is TRBV19, with 12 bases aligning to TRBD1. CDR3 length: 15 amino acids. V lost 3 bases to trimming and J lost 10 bases; unmatched junction nucleotides: 9. The V gene's germline CDR1 is LNHDA and CDR2 SQIVND (reference sequence). The CDR3 region has the DNA TGTGCCAGTAGTATTGCTGGAGGGACAGGGGGCGCCTACACCTTC. This encodes CASSIAGGTGGAYTF.

The gene calls are TRBV5-6 and TRBJ1-2, with D hard to call. V was clipped by 1 base and J by 8 bases, with 15 bases between them. The CDR3 contains 14 residues. Germline V lookup: CDR1 SGHDT, CDR2 YYEEEE. The CDR3 DNA is TGTGCCAGCAGCTTGCCGGGTTCTGCAAGGGGCTACACCTTC. It translates to CASSLPGSARGYTF. The variable domain in full, with the rest retrieved from reference TRBV5-6 and TRBJ1-2, is DAGVTQSPTHLIKTRGQQVTLRCSPKSGHDTVSWYQQALGQGPQFIFQYYEEEERQRGNFPDRFSGHQFPNYSSELNVNALLLGDSALYLCASSLPGSARGYTFGSGTRLTVV.

This chain links TRBV5-1 with TRBJ1-4; D remains unclear. Looked up from germline, CDR1 is SGHRS and CDR2 is YFSETQ. This CDR3 comprises 15 residues. V lost 2 bases, J lost 0 bases, and 8 bases lay in between. The CDR3 loop is CASSLTSATNEKLFF. The CDR3 nucleotides read TGCGCCAGCAGCTTAACATCCGCAACTAATGAAAAACTGTTTTTT.

The rearrangement links TRBV7-9 to TRBJ2-3, with TRBD1 matching over 7 bases. The CDR3 length is 15 residues. Germline trimming cut 5 bases from V and 2 bases from J; bases unmatched to any gene: 7. Germline CDR1 reads SEHNR; CDR2 reads FQNEAQ (reference sequence). CDR3 amino acids: CASSPGQLYTDTQYF. The CDR3 DNA reads as TGTGCCAGCAGCCCGGGACAGCTCTACACAGATACGCAGTATTTT.

The chain has TRBV7-9 and TRBJ2-5; D perhaps matches TRBD2 (6 bases). Per the germline V gene, CDR1 is SEHNR and CDR2 is FQNEAQ (reference sequence). Trimming stripped 0 bases from V and 5 bases from J, with 10 bases between. The CDR3 extends over 14 amino acids. DNA for the CDR3: TGTGCCAGCAGCTTAGCGGGGGGAGCGGAGACCCAGTACTTC. Amino acid sequence: CASSLAGGAETQYF. The variable domain in full, with the rest retrieved from reference TRBV7-9 and TRBJ2-5, is DTGVSQNPRHKITKRGQNVTFRCDPISEHNRLYWYRQTLGQGPEFLTYFQNEAQLEKSRLLSDRFSAERPKGSFSTLEIQRTEQGDSAMYLCASSLAGGAETQYFGPGTRLLVL.

The chain has TRBV5-6 and TRBJ2-7, with a weak D call TRBD1 (6 bases). CDR1 is SGHDT, CDR2 YYEEEE, per germline. The CDR3 extends over 14 amino acids. Trimming took 3 bases from V and 3 from J, leaving 13 bases between them. CDR3 residues: CASSSDRRYYEQYF. The CDR3 nucleotides read TGTGCCAGCAGCTCCGACAGGCGCTACTACGAGCAGTACTTC.